Below, 17 T cell receptor beta chains from the same sample are listed, as sequenced in a study of radiotherapy plus CTLA-4 blockade in lung cancer. Using immunoSEQ multiplex PCR, the repertoire was profiled, and TCRdb retains in-frame clones only, with some absent. The table records 65,000 to 95,000 clones, about 88% of them present only once. The specimen comprised peripheral blood, sampled from a patient treated with radiotherapy plus ipilimumab. The receptors were sampled from a human donor with non-small cell lung cancer who had stable disease on radiotherapy plus ipilimumab.

The chain carries TRBV14 and TRBJ1-3; D unclear. The V end lost 1 base, the J end lost 0 bases, and 4 bases lay between the germline ends. There are 14 residues in the CDR3. Germline lookup yields CDR1 SGHDN and CDR2 FVKESK. This chain's CDR3 is CASSQAGSGNTIYF. The CDR3 bases are TGTGCCAGCAGCCAAGCAGGCTCTGGAAACACCATATATTTT.

J is TRBJ2-3 and V is TRBV9, with 13 positions matching TRBD2. This CDR3 has 16 amino acids. With 3 bases clipped from V and 3 bases from J, the junction kept 4 bases outside the gene matches. In germline, CDR1 is SGDLS, CDR2 YYNGEE. CDR3: CASSAPGLAGTDTQYF. In DNA, the CDR3 is TGTGCCAGCAGCGCGCCGGGACTAGCGGGGACAGATACGCAGTATTTT.

The chain combines TRBV7-9 with TRBJ1-4; 7 bases match TRBD1. Germline V gives CDR1 SEHNR, CDR2 FQNEAQ (reference sequence). The trim removed 3 bases at V and 4 bases at J, leaving 11 bases unmatched. CDR3 length equals 17 residues. The CDR3 region has the DNA TGTGCCAGCAGCTTCCTTCCCCAGGGGGGGTTTAATGAAAAACTGTTTTTT. As protein: CASSFLPQGGFNEKLFF.

The chain links TRBV29-1 to TRBJ2-5; TRBD2 agrees at 11 bases. The CDR3 is made up of 13 amino acids. Trimming at V came to 5 bases and at J to 5 bases, leaving 4 bases not matched to a gene. From germline, CDR1 is SQVTM and CDR2 ANQGSEA. The CDR3 DNA reads TGCAGCGTTTTAGCGGGAGGGGGTGAGACCCAGTACTTC. Protein sequence: CSVLAGGGETQYF.

This rearrangement joins TRBV9 to TRBJ2-2; TRBD1 is a possible D gene (6 bases). Looked up from germline, CDR1 is SGDLS and CDR2 is YYNGEE. CDR3 length equals 19 residues. The V gene lost 4 bases and the J gene lost 2 bases, with 24 bases spanning the gap. CDR3 in DNA: TGTGCCAGCAGCCCCCCACTGGGGGCTGGGTTTTCAAACACCGGGGAGCTGTTTTTT. Its translation is CASSPPLGAGFSNTGELFF.

The CDR3 protein is CASSEVSGSGELFF. The CDR3 DNA reads as TGTGCCAGCAGTGAGGTCTCAGGGTCCGGGGAGCTGTTTTTT. This chain connects TRBV2 to TRBJ2-2; D possibly corresponds to TRBD1 (5 bases). Trimming left V 3 bases short and J 6 bases short, with 11 bases between. This CDR3 has 14 residues. Germline V lookup: CDR1 SNHLY, CDR2 FYNNEI.

This clone has only one observation. This rearrangement joins TRBV20-1 to TRBJ2-7; no clear D. Germline V gives CDR1 DFQATT, CDR2 SNEGSKA (reference sequence). This CDR3 comprises 11 residues. Trimming removed 2 bases at V and 1 base at J, with 3 bases between. The CDR3, as DNA: TGCAGTGCTAGAAAGTCCTACGAGCAGTACTTC. Protein product: CSARKSYEQYF.

This rearrangement joins TRBV6-1 to TRBJ2-1, with TRBD2 matching 9 bases. After removal of 1 base from V and 3 bases from J, the junction contained 7 bases not matched to a gene. The CDR3 contains 17 residues. Germline V gene lookup returns CDR1 MNHNS and CDR2 SASEGT. CDR3 loop: CASSEVNLAGIYNEQFF. In DNA, the CDR3 is TGTGCCAGCAGTGAAGTGAATCTAGCGGGGATCTACAATGAGCAGTTCTTC.

The V and J genes are TRBV6-1 and TRBJ2-1; 10 bases line up with TRBD2. CDR3 size: 15 residues. Germline CDR1 reads MNHNS; CDR2 reads SASEGT. Germline trimming cut 3 bases from V and 4 bases from J; bases unmatched to any gene: 3. The CDR3 loop reads CASSEGLASYNEQFF. Here the CDR3 DNA reads TGTGCCAGCAGTGAGGGACTAGCGAGTTACAATGAGCAGTTCTTC.

Comment on this clone: Other DNA sequences from this sample encode an identical CDR3 as well. V is TRBV11-3 and J is TRBJ2-3; D uncertain. The CDR3 extends over 14 amino acids. Between the trimmed V and J ends, which lost 1 base and 1 base, there was a span of 6 bases. The V gene's germline CDR1 is SGHNT and CDR2 YENEEA. CDR3 amino acids: CASSLGRGTDTQYF. Here the CDR3 DNA reads TGTGCCAGCAGCTTAGGACGGGGCACAGATACGCAGTATTTT.

This rearrangement joins TRBV5-4 to TRBJ2-3, with 8 bases that match TRBD1. CDR1 and CDR2 (germline): SGHNT, YYREEE (reference sequence). CDR3 length: 14 amino acids. J was trimmed by 5 bases and V by 2 bases; bases with no gene match: 4. Here the CDR3 DNA reads TGTGCCAGCAGCTTACAGGGGGTTGGAGATACGCAGTATTTT. Amino acids: CASSLQGVGDTQYF.

CDR3 DNA: TGTGCCAGCTCGATGGGGTCAGGGGAAGCTTTCTTT. Its translation is CASSMGSGEAFF. The chain combines TRBV7-3 with TRBJ1-1, with D perhaps matching TRBD1 (5 bases). This CDR3 region has 12 residues. V lost 8 bases and J lost 8, with 15 bases in between. Germline-derived CDR1 and CDR2 are SGHTA and FQGTGA.

The V gene is TRBV30, the J gene TRBJ2-3; 7 bases map to TRBD2. The junction had 12 bases not matched to a gene; V was cut back by 3 bases and J by 3 bases. In germline, CDR1 is GTSNPN, CDR2 SVGIG (reference sequence). This CDR3 comprises 16 residues. CDR3: CAWSPTSPGHTDTQYF. DNA of the CDR3: TGTGCCTGGAGCCCGACTAGCCCAGGACATACAGATACGCAGTATTTT. Variable domain in full (rest from reference TRBV30 and TRBJ2-3): SQTIHQWPATLVQPVGSPLSLECTVEGTSNPNLYWYRQAAGRGLQLLFYSVGIGQISSEVPQNLSASRPQDRQFILSSKKLLLSDSGFYLCAWSPTSPGHTDTQYFGPGTRLTVL.

The chain uses TRBV9 and TRBJ1-6; D is unresolved. Germline lookup yields CDR1 SGDLS and CDR2 YYNGEE. The V end lost 1 base, the J end lost 13 bases, and 9 bases lay between the germline ends. The CDR3 has 12 amino acids. The DNA of the CDR3 is TGTGCCAGCAGCGTACGGGGTCGGCCCCTCCACTTT. This sequence encodes CASSVRGRPLHF.

The chain couples TRBV5-1 to TRBJ2-7; 10 bases agree with TRBD1. Germline assignment: CDR1 SGHRS and CDR2 YFSETQ. The CDR3 runs 16 residues. V shed 6 bases and J 5 bases; nucleotides not matched to a gene: 14. The CDR3 region is CASTKVSGTGVHEQYF. In DNA form, the CDR3 reads TGCGCCAGCACCAAGGTTTCCGGGACAGGGGTTCACGAGCAGTACTTC.

The DNA for the CDR3 is TGTGCCTGGGGGACGGATTATAGCAATCAGCCCCAGCATTTT. Encoded protein: CAWGTDYSNQPQHF. The chain has TRBV30 and TRBJ1-5, with D possibly matching TRBD1 (5 bases). Germline CDR1 and CDR2: GTSNPN and SVGIG (reference sequence). This CDR3 region has 14 residues. Trimming pared 5 bases from V and 0 bases from J, leaving 11 bases between.

This clone came up a few times. The CDR3 bases are TGTGCCAGCTCACTACAGGGGGCTGATGAAAAACTGTTTTTT. Encoded protein: CASSLQGADEKLFF. The chain links TRBV18 to TRBJ1-4, with 9 bases lining up with TRBD1. From germline, CDR1 is KGHSH and CDR2 LQKENI. V gave up 4 bases and J gave up 6 bases; unmatched junction bases: 3. The CDR3 has 14 amino acids. The whole variable domain, filled in from reference TRBV18 and TRBJ1-4, reads NAGVMQNPRHLVRRRGQEARLRCSPMKGHSHVYWYRQLPEEGLKFMVYLQKENIIDESGMPKERFSAEFPKEGPSILRIQQVVRGDSAAYFCASSLQGADEKLFFGSGTQLSVL.